Presented here are 32 T cell receptor beta chains from one specimen sequenced in a study of CD8+ T cells in alopecia areata. RNA was extracted and reverse transcribed into cDNA as the sequencing template. Profiled with immunoSEQ multiplex PCR; TCRdb holds only in-frame clones, not every one. This table holds 140,000 to 150,000 clones, 47% found once. Sequenced sample: CD4+ T cells sorted from blood. These receptors originate from a human donor with alopecia areata.

V gene TRBV10-3 combines with J gene TRBJ2-1; 8 positions agree with TRBD1. The CDR3 is made up of 18 amino acids. Per germline, CDR1 ENHRY and CDR2 SYGVKD. Trimming removed 3 bases from V and 7 bases from J; junction bases left unmatched: 17. CDR3 amino acids: CAISDPEGLRTGWNEQFF. The CDR3 nucleotides read TGTGCCATCAGTGATCCCGAGGGGTTACGGACAGGGTGGAATGAGCAGTTCTTC.

V usage is TRBV10-3 and J usage is TRBJ2-5; a weak D match, TRBD1 (6 bases). Germline V lookup: CDR1 ENHRY, CDR2 SYGVKD. Trimming stripped 5 bases from V and 2 bases from J, with 9 bases between. CDR3 length: 13 amino acids. CDR3 protein: CAISPGTQETQYF. In DNA form, the CDR3 reads TGTGCCATCAGTCCCGGGACACAAGAGACCCAGTACTTC.

This clone has more than one count but fewer than ten. The chain joins TRBV19 to TRBJ2-1; 7 nucleotides align to TRBD2. The CDR3 is 14 amino acids. The V gene's germline CDR1 is LNHDA and CDR2 SQIVND (reference sequence). J gave up 8 bases and V 7 bases, and 11 bases lay outside the gene matches. CDR3 loop: CASTRTRLSDEQFF. CDR3 in DNA: TGTGCCAGTACCAGGACTAGACTTAGCGATGAGCAGTTCTTC.

The chain links TRBV11-2 to TRBJ2-3, with D unclear. Per germline, CDR1 SGHAT and CDR2 FQNNGV. CDR3 length: 13 amino acids. Trimming pared 3 bases from V and 1 base from J, leaving 5 bases between. CDR3 sequence reads: CASSFQGTDTQYF. CDR3 DNA: TGTGCCAGCAGCTTTCAGGGCACAGATACGCAGTATTTT.

This clone has only a few counts. The chain couples TRBV30 to TRBJ1-1, with 7 nucleotides matching TRBD1. The CDR3 totals 13 residues. The germline V gene has CDR1 GTSNPN and CDR2 SVGIG (reference sequence). The junction had 3 bases not matched to a gene; V was cut back by 2 bases and J by 3 bases. CDR3 amino acids: CAWSITGDTEAFF. The CDR3 DNA is TGTGCCTGGAGTATCACAGGGGACACTGAAGCTTTCTTT.

The V gene is TRBV5-1, the J gene TRBJ2-3, with D uncertain. The CDR3 loop spans 15 amino acids. Germline V gives CDR1 SGHRS, CDR2 YFSETQ. V dropped 4 bases and J dropped 1 base, with 13 bases sitting between them. The CDR3 nucleotides read TGCGCCAGCAGCCGCTACTGGAGAGGCACAGATACGCAGTATTTT. Its translation: CASSRYWRGTDTQYF. Based on the CDR3 plus reference TRBV5-1 and TRBJ2-3, the full variable domain is KAGVTQTPRYLIKTRGQQVTLSCSPISGHRSVSWYQQTPGQGLQFLFEYFSETQRNKGNFPGRFSGRQFSNSRSEMNVSTLELGDSALYLCASSRYWRGTDTQYFGPGTRLTVL.

The CDR3 here is CASSSMVNEKLFF. The CDR3 DNA reads TGTGCCAGCAGTTCCATGGTAAATGAAAAACTGTTTTTT. The rearrangement uses TRBV2 and TRBJ1-4; D remains unclear. There are 13 residues in the CDR3. V lost 5 bases to trimming and J lost 5 bases, with 9 bases between them. Germline values: CDR1 SNHLY, CDR2 FYNNEI.

This chain joins TRBV29-1 and TRBJ1-2, with D unclear. The CDR3 sequence is 12 residues long. V was shortened by 6 bases and J by 3 bases, with 11 bases between the two germline ends. The germline V gene encodes CDR1 SQVTM and CDR2 ANQGSEA. The CDR3 DNA is TGCAGCGTCGGCCGGCAGCACTATGGCTACACCTTC. This encodes CSVGRQHYGYTF.

This clone was seen only a few times. The same CDR3 is also encoded by other DNA sequences in this sample. V is TRBV29-1 and J is TRBJ2-1; D is possibly TRBD2 (6 bases). This CDR3 comprises 12 residues. Germline V gives CDR1 SQVTM, CDR2 ANQGSEA. V lost 3 bases, J lost 10 bases, and 13 bases lay in between. The CDR3 reads CSVEEGRGEQFF. Written as DNA, the CDR3 is TGCAGCGTTGAGGAGGGCCGGGGGGAGCAGTTCTTC.

In this sample, this clone turned up a few times. Other DNA sequences of this sample code for an identical CDR3. This chain links TRBV29-1 with TRBJ1-1; TRBD1 might be the D (6 bases). CDR1 is SQVTM, CDR2 ANQGSEA, per germline. V dropped 4 bases and J dropped 2 bases, with 11 bases sitting between them. This CDR3 region has 13 residues. The CDR3 loop reads CSVGRGLNTEAFF. In DNA form, the CDR3 reads TGCAGCGTTGGCAGGGGACTCAACACTGAAGCTTTCTTT.

DNA of the CDR3: TGCGCCAGTGGAGGACACGGCACCGGGGAGCTGTTTTTT. Protein product: CASGGHGTGELFF. The V gene is TRBV5-1, the J gene TRBJ2-2; D might be TRBD1 or TRBD2, each matching 5 bases. Between the trimmed V and J ends, which lost 8 bases and 4 bases, there was a span of 12 bases. This CDR3 has 13 residues. Per germline, CDR1 SGHRS and CDR2 YFSETQ.

This clone was observed a few times. This chain joins TRBV11-2 and TRBJ1-2; D is unresolved. Germline V gene data show CDR1 as SGHAT and CDR2 as FQNNGV. The CDR3 has 13 amino acids. Trimming took off 3 bases at V and 3 bases at J, with 8 bases between the two ends. CDR3 amino acids: CASSFGEDYGYTF. Here the CDR3 DNA reads TGTGCCAGCAGCTTTGGCGAGGACTATGGCTACACCTTC.

A remark on this clone: Sequence at one end of the junction differs from germline and may be a read error. The chain uses TRBV25-1 and TRBJ2-5; no reliable D call. The CDR3 runs 8 residues. In germline, CDR1 is MGHDK, CDR2 SYGVNS. For the CDR3, the DNA is TGCACCTGGGAGACCCAGTACTTC. It codes for CTWETQYF.

This clone was seen a single time. The CDR3 loop is CASSPTNGLGYTF. Here the CDR3 DNA reads TGTGCCAGCTCACCGACCAACGGGCTGGGGTACACCTTC. The chain couples TRBV18 to TRBJ1-2, with D uncertain. V was pared by 3 bases and J by 11 bases, with 16 bases between. Looked up from germline, CDR1 is KGHSH and CDR2 is LQKENI. The CDR3 extends over 13 amino acids.

The chain employs TRBV29-1 and TRBJ2-6; D call uncertain. Trimming left V 3 bases short and J 3 bases short, with 15 bases between. Germline-derived CDR1 and CDR2 are SQVTM and ANQGSEA. The CDR3 is 16 residues long. The CDR3 protein is CSVDRLTVRGANVLTF. The CDR3 DNA reads as TGCAGCGTTGATCGCCTAACCGTCCGTGGGGCCAACGTCCTGACTTTC.

This chain joins TRBV30 and TRBJ1-5; unclear D gene. The CDR3 contains 13 residues. Trimming removed 0 bases from V and 0 bases from J, with 3 bases in between. Germline V lookup: CDR1 GTSNPN, CDR2 SVGIG (reference sequence). CDR3: CAWSVHSNQPQHF. The CDR3 bases are TGTGCCTGGAGTGTGCATAGCAATCAGCCCCAGCATTTT.

The chain employs TRBV29-1 and TRBJ2-1; the D is unclear. The CDR3 runs 14 residues. Trimming cost V 0 bases and J 0 bases, with 6 bases left between them. Per the germline V gene, CDR1 is SQVTM and CDR2 is ANQGSEA. The CDR3 DNA reads TGCAGCGTTGAAGACCGTAGCTCCTACAATGAGCAGTTCTTC. Protein product: CSVEDRSSYNEQFF.

This clone was observed a handful of times. The CDR3 region has the DNA TGCGCCAGCAGCTCCCCGGACAATGAGCAGTTCTTC. This encodes CASSSPDNEQFF. The chain joins TRBV5-1 to TRBJ2-1, with no clear D. CDR1 and CDR2 from the germline V gene are SGHRS and YFSETQ. V lost 3 bases to trimming and J lost 5 bases, with 6 bases between them. This CDR3 has 12 amino acids.

The chain links TRBV28 to TRBJ2-7, with 7 positions matching TRBD2. J lost 5 bases, V lost 5 bases, and 9 bases had no gene match. CDR3 length equals 14 residues. Germline CDR1 reads MDHEN; CDR2 reads SYDVKM. The CDR3 nucleotides read TGTGCCAGCAGTATGGAGGGAGGGCCCAACGAGCAGTACTTC. Its translation: CASSMEGGPNEQYF.

This rearrangement joins TRBV7-2 to TRBJ2-3; D ambiguous. There are 13 residues in the CDR3. CDR1 SGHTA and CDR2 FQGNSA come from the germline V gene. V lost 4 bases to trimming and J lost 4 bases, with 9 bases between them. Here the CDR3 DNA reads TGTGCCAGCAGCTCCGATTTCCCAGATACGCAGTATTTT. This sequence encodes CASSSDFPDTQYF.

V gene TRBV23-1 combines with J gene TRBJ2-7; D is tentatively TRBD1 or TRBD2 (5 bases each). TRBV23-1 is flagged as an ORF with uncertain function. The CDR3 loop spans 12 amino acids. V dropped 1 base and J dropped 13 bases, with 14 bases sitting between them. CDR3 nucleotide sequence: TGCGCCAGCAGTCAATGGCGGCAGGGAGATTACTTC. Translating it yields CASSQWRQGDYF.

The chain recombines TRBV14 with TRBJ2-1; maybe TRBD1 (6 bases). CDR1 and CDR2 from the germline V gene are SGHDN and FVKESK. Between the trimmed V and J ends, which lost 7 bases and 4 bases, there was a span of 11 bases. This CDR3 has 13 amino acids. The CDR3 loop reads CASKGTYYNEQFF. Written as DNA, the CDR3 is TGTGCCAGCAAAGGGACATATTACAATGAGCAGTTCTTC.

The chain is built from TRBV5-1 and TRBJ2-1; the D call may be TRBD1 or TRBD2 (5 bases each). V lost 0 bases to trimming and J lost 8 bases, with 15 bases between them. Germline assignment: CDR1 SGHRS and CDR2 YFSETQ. CDR3 length equals 15 residues. DNA of the CDR3: TGCGCCAGCAGCTTGGTGGGACCGTTCAGCGATGAGCAGTTCTTC. This sequence encodes CASSLVGPFSDEQFF.

This clone was seen only a few times. The chain recombines TRBV10-3 with TRBJ2-7, with D possibly being TRBD1 (6 bases). CDR1 ENHRY and CDR2 SYGVKD come from the germline V gene. V was cut by 10 bases and J by 2 bases, with 15 bases left in between. The CDR3 spans 13 residues. The DNA of the CDR3 is TGTGCCACCCGGACAGAGGCCGCCTACGAGCAGTACTTC. It translates to CATRTEAAYEQYF.

The chain uses TRBV29-1 and TRBJ2-2; no clear D gene. The V gene lost 5 bases and the J gene lost 1 base, with 11 bases spanning the gap. This CDR3 spans 14 amino acids. Germline CDR1 reads SQVTM; CDR2 reads ANQGSEA. The CDR3 DNA reads TGCAGCGTTTCATCGACGGTGAACACCGGGGAGCTGTTTTTT. It specifies CSVSSTVNTGELFF.

This rearrangement joins TRBV30 to TRBJ1-3; D ambiguous. Trimming stripped 0 bases from V and 2 bases from J, with 11 bases between. This CDR3 spans 15 amino acids. In germline, CDR1 is GTSNPN, CDR2 SVGIG (reference sequence). In DNA, the CDR3 is TGTGCCTGGAGTGTACGAGGGCGAACTGGAAACACCATATATTTT. As protein: CAWSVRGRTGNTIYF.

This chain joins TRBV29-1 and TRBJ2-5; D is unclear. V shed 5 bases and J shed 1 base, with 8 bases lying between them. The CDR3 is made up of 12 amino acids. Germline V CDR1 and CDR2: SQVTM, ANQGSEA. CDR3 sequence reads: CSVSTSQETQYF. CDR3 coding DNA: TGCAGCGTTAGTACGAGCCAAGAGACCCAGTACTTC.

The rearrangement uses TRBV28 and TRBJ1-2; D ambiguous. The CDR3 spans 13 residues. The germline CDR1 and CDR2 sequences are MDHEN and SYDVKM. V gave up 4 bases and J gave up 4 bases, with 10 bases separating them. The CDR3 DNA follows: TGTGCCAGCAGTTCCCAACTTCGCTATGGCTACACCTTC. It translates to CASSSQLRYGYTF.

V gene TRBV5-1 combines with J gene TRBJ2-5; a weak D match, TRBD1 (6 bases). The CDR3 totals 13 residues. V lost 5 bases and J lost 9, with 17 bases in between. In germline, CDR1 is SGHRS, CDR2 YFSETQ. The CDR3 nucleotides read TGCGCCAGCAGTCAAGGACAGCGATCGTCCCAGTACTTC. It is translated as CASSQGQRSSQYF.

This clone was counted a few times. The chain couples TRBV29-1 to TRBJ1-1; perhaps TRBD1 as D (6 bases). Looked up from germline, CDR1 is SQVTM and CDR2 is ANQGSEA. Trimming pared 7 bases from V and 1 base from J, leaving 25 bases between. This CDR3 has 17 residues. CDR3 in DNA: TGCAGCGCAGTGGGCCTAACCTGGGGGGCGCAGAACACTGAAGCTTTCTTT. This translates into CSAVGLTWGAQNTEAFF.

Only a few counts were recorded for this clone. The chain couples TRBV2 to TRBJ2-3; unclear D gene. The CDR3 totals 12 residues. The ends were cut back, 4 bases at V and 0 bases at J, with 2 bases in the middle. The V gene's germline CDR1 is SNHLY and CDR2 FYNNEI. The CDR3: CASSGSTDTQYF. CDR3 in DNA: TGTGCCAGCAGTGGCAGCACAGATACGCAGTATTTT.

This clone was counted between two and nine times. The rearrangement uses TRBV29-1 and TRBJ1-1; no clear D. The germline gives CDR1 SQVTM, CDR2 ANQGSEA. This CDR3 has 14 residues. With 7 bases removed from V and 2 bases from J, the gap between germline ends came to 17 bases. The DNA for the CDR3 is TGCAGCGGGCAGGTAGGACCCTTAAACACTGAAGCTTTCTTT. Residues: CSGQVGPLNTEAFF. Complete variable domain (other parts from reference TRBV29-1 and TRBJ1-1): SAVISQKPSRDICQRGTSLTIQCQVDSQVTMMFWYRQQPGQSLTLIATANQGSEATYESGFVIDKFPISRPNLTFSTLTVSNMSPEDSSIYLCSGQVGPLNTEAFFGQGTRLTVV.